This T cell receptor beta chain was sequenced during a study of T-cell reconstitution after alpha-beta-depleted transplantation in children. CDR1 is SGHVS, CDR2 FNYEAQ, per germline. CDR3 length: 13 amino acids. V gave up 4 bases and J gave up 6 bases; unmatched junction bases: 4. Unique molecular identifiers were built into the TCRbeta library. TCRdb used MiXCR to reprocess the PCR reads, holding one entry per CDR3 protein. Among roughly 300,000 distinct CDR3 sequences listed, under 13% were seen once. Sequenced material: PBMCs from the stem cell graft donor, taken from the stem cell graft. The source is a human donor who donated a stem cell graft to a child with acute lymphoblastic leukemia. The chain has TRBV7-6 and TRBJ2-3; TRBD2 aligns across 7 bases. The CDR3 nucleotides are TGTGCCAGCAGCTGGCTAGCGGTGGATACGCAGTATTTT. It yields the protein CASSWLAVDTQYF.